The 26 T cell receptor beta chains given below trace back to one sample, sequenced in a study of Ad26.COV2.S vaccination and SARS-CoV-2 variants. Measured with immunoSEQ multiplex PCR; TCRdb has only the in-frame clones, and not every one. The sample includes hundreds of thousands of clones, 65% to 90% of them seen just once. Regarding treatment: some 20 received Ad26.COV2.S at low or high dose, single or two shots; several received placebo; per-sample allocation not given. All samples were drawn on day 63, counting from the first vaccine or placebo injection. Specimen: peripheral blood, collected in a trial of Ad26.COV2.S vaccine versus placebo. The receptor set was obtained from a person aged 18-60 years who received the Ad26.COV2.S COVID-19 vaccine or a placebo.

The chain uses TRBV28 and TRBJ2-6; no reliable D call. CDR3 size: 15 residues. CDR1 MDHEN and CDR2 SYDVKM come from the germline V gene. V lost 6 bases and J lost 4, with 13 bases in between. The CDR3 reads CASSPQAAGANVLTF. The CDR3, as DNA: TGTGCCAGCAGCCCTCAGGCCGCCGGGGCCAACGTCCTGACTTTC.

V usage is TRBV5-5 and J usage is TRBJ2-7; perhaps TRBD2 as D (6 bases). V was clipped by 4 bases and J by 2 bases, with 13 bases between them. The CDR3 is 14 amino acids. Looked up from germline, CDR1 is SGHKS and CDR2 is YYEKEE (reference sequence). This chain's CDR3 is CASSPRPGAYEQYF. CDR3 DNA sequence: TGTGCCAGCAGCCCACGACCGGGGGCCTACGAGCAGTACTTC.

Remarks on this clone: Other DNA variants within this sample encode the same CDR3. The DNA of the CDR3 is TGTGCCAGCAGCCAGTCTGGGGGTGGCTACACCTTC. It yields the protein CASSQSGGGYTF. The chain carries TRBV3-1 (or the pseudogene TRBV3-2) and TRBJ1-2, with a tentative D call TRBD1 (5 bases). The CDR3 totals 12 residues. Per the germline V gene, CDR1 is LGHDT and CDR2 is YNNKEL (reference sequence). V was trimmed by 3 bases and J by 7 bases, leaving 9 bases between them.

The chain links TRBV19 to TRBJ2-1, with D possibly matching TRBD2 (6 bases). The CDR3 loop spans 11 amino acids. From germline, CDR1 is LNHDA and CDR2 SQIVND (reference sequence). Trimming took 4 bases from V and 10 from J, leaving 8 bases between them. In DNA form, the CDR3 reads TGTGCCAGTAGTAGCGGGGTCGAGCAGTTCTTC. The encoded protein is CASSSGVEQFF.

This clone was seen only a few times. The chain links TRBV15 to TRBJ1-6; 9 bases line up with TRBD1. The germline V gene has CDR1 LNHNV and CDR2 YYDKDF (reference sequence). The CDR3 is made up of 15 amino acids. J gave up 8 bases and V 5 bases, and 7 bases lay outside the gene matches. This CDR3 reads CATSSMTGGYSPLHF. Here the CDR3 DNA reads TGTGCCACCAGCTCGATGACAGGGGGTTATTCACCCCTCCACTTT.

The J gene is TRBJ2-7, the V gene TRBV3-1 (or the pseudogene TRBV3-2); 8 nucleotides agree with TRBD1. Germline assignment: CDR1 LGHDT and CDR2 YNNKEL (reference sequence). The V segment lost 5 bases and the J segment 0 bases; nucleotides outside the gene matches: 6. The CDR3 runs 15 residues. Written as DNA, the CDR3 is TGTGCCAGCAGCTCCGGGACAGGCCCCTCCTACGAGCAGTACTTC. This gives the protein CASSSGTGPSYEQYF.

The chain carries TRBV10-3 and TRBJ2-4; 10 nucleotides line up with TRBD1. Germline lookup yields CDR1 ENHRY and CDR2 SYGVKD. V lost 6 bases to trimming and J lost 7 bases; unmatched junction nucleotides: 6. This CDR3 has 14 amino acids. CDR3 sequence reads: CAISPGTGVNIQYF. The CDR3 nucleotides read TGTGCCATCAGCCCCGGGACAGGGGTTAACATTCAGTACTTC.

The genes are TRBV28 and TRBJ1-5; D gene uncertain. CDR1 and CDR2 (germline): MDHEN, SYDVKM. Trimming pared 4 bases from V and 3 bases from J, leaving 10 bases between. The CDR3 runs 14 residues. The CDR3 loop reads CASSYRGFNQPQHF. The CDR3 nucleotides read TGTGCCAGCAGTTATAGAGGCTTCAATCAGCCCCAGCATTTT.

The chain carries TRBV19 and TRBJ1-1; D might be TRBD1 (5 bases). V dropped 3 bases and J dropped 1 base, with 6 bases sitting between them. The CDR3 covers 13 residues. Germline CDR1 is LNHDA and CDR2 is SQIVND (reference sequence). The CDR3 coding sequence is TGTGCCAGTAGTATCGACAGGAACACTGAAGCTTTCTTT. Protein sequence: CASSIDRNTEAFF.

The V call is TRBV2, the J call TRBJ1-4; TRBD1 is a possible D gene (6 bases). Deletions cut 6 bases from V and 0 bases from J, with 11 bases between. Germline V CDR1 and CDR2: SNHLY, FYNNEI. This CDR3 region has 15 residues. The CDR3 nucleotides are TGTGCCAGCAGAAGGGACATGACAACTAATGAAAAACTGTTTTTT. Translating gives CASRRDMTTNEKLFF.

The J gene is TRBJ2-7, the V gene TRBV19, with TRBD2 matching over 8 bases. V was pared by 5 bases and J by 3 bases, with 6 bases of the junction left unmatched. The CDR3 loop spans 14 amino acids. Germline V gives CDR1 LNHDA, CDR2 SQIVND (reference sequence). The CDR3 region has the DNA TGTGCCAGTAGTCTCATAGCGGGGAGCTACGAGCAGTACTTC. Translated: CASSLIAGSYEQYF.

This chain connects TRBV7-2 to TRBJ1-1; 9 positions match TRBD1. Germline V lookup: CDR1 SGHTA, CDR2 FQGNSA. The V gene end was trimmed by 5 bases and the J gene end by 6 bases; junction bases not matched to a gene: 10. The CDR3 is 15 residues long. CDR3 amino acids: CASSNRLGQGPEAFF. Here the CDR3 DNA reads TGTGCCAGCAGCAACCGTCTGGGACAGGGCCCTGAAGCTTTCTTT.

The chain uses TRBV6-1 and TRBJ1-3; D may be TRBD1 (6 bases). This CDR3 contains 18 residues. The germline V gene has CDR1 MNHNS and CDR2 SASEGT. Trimming stripped 0 bases from V and 0 bases from J, with 15 bases between. DNA for the CDR3: TGTGCCAGCAGTGAAGCTACAGGGCAGTGGAGCTCTGGAAACACCATATATTTT. Translation gives CASSEATGQWSSGNTIYF.

The genes are TRBV12-3 or TRBV12-4 and TRBJ2-1; D is unclear. V lost 3 bases, J lost 3 bases, and 6 bases lay in between. The CDR3 covers 13 residues. CDR3 nucleotide sequence: TGTGCCAGCAGTTTCGTCGTCTACAATGAGCAGTTCTTC. Its protein is CASSFVVYNEQFF.

The gene calls are TRBV6-2 or TRBV6-3 and TRBJ2-7, with 9 bases that match TRBD1. With 1 base clipped from V and 2 bases from J, the junction kept 3 bases outside the gene matches. Germline values: CDR1 MNHEY, CDR2 SVGEGT. CDR3 size: 15 residues. The CDR3 DNA is TGTGCCAGCAGTTACTTGGACAGGGGACCCTACGAGCAGTACTTC. Translated: CASSYLDRGPYEQYF.

This rearrangement joins TRBV11-1 to TRBJ2-5, with D possibly TRBD2 on 5 matching bases. Per the germline V gene, CDR1 is SGHAT and CDR2 is FQDESV (reference sequence). The ends were cut back, 0 bases at V and 3 bases at J, with 5 bases in the middle. The CDR3 is 13 residues long. CDR3 DNA: TGTGCCAGCAGCTTAGCCGGGAAAGAGACCCAGTACTTC. Its protein product is CASSLAGKETQYF.

This clone was observed a few times. This chain links TRBV19 with TRBJ2-2; a possible D gene is TRBD1 (6 bases). Trimming left V 4 bases short and J 4 bases short, with 10 bases between. The CDR3 has 14 residues. CDR1 and CDR2 from the germline V gene are LNHDA and SQIVND (reference sequence). CDR3 sequence (DNA): TGTGCCAGTAGTAAGACAGGATTCACCGGGGAGCTGTTTTTT. Amino acids: CASSKTGFTGELFF. The full variable domain, completed using reference TRBV19 and TRBJ2-2, is DGGITQSPKYLFRKEGQNVTLSCEQNLNHDAMYWYRQDPGQGLRLIYYSQIVNDFQKGDIAEGYSVSREKKESFPLTVTSAQKNPTAFYLCASSKTGFTGELFFGEGSRLTVL.

This chain connects TRBV10-3 to TRBJ1-4, with D unclear. CDR3 length equals 13 residues. V was clipped by 2 bases and J by 11 bases, with 12 bases between them. CDR1 ENHRY and CDR2 SYGVKD come from the germline V gene. The CDR3 coding sequence is TGTGCCATCAGTGAGAACGAGGGAGGGAAACTGTTTTTT. Amino acids: CAISENEGGKLFF.

With respect to this clone: Different DNA sequences within this sample yield the same CDR3. The genes are TRBV12-3 or TRBV12-4 and TRBJ1-1; D remains unclear. This CDR3 has 13 amino acids. V was trimmed by 2 bases and J by 1 base, leaving 5 bases between them. The CDR3 sequence is CASSLSGNTEAFF. DNA for the CDR3: TGTGCCAGCAGTTTATCAGGGAACACTGAAGCTTTCTTT.

For the CDR3, the DNA is TGTGCCAGTAGTATGTCTAGCAATCAGCCCCAGCATTTT. Translated: CASSMSSNQPQHF. V and J are TRBV19 and TRBJ1-5; the D is unclear. The germline CDR1 and CDR2 sequences are LNHDA and SQIVND (reference sequence). V was clipped by 3 bases and J by 0 bases, with 3 bases between them. This CDR3 has 13 amino acids.

This clone was detected a few times. This chain joins TRBV28 and TRBJ1-5; D not resolved. Germline lookup yields CDR1 MDHEN and CDR2 SYDVKM. The CDR3 length is 12 residues. Trimming left V 3 bases short and J 9 bases short, with 9 bases between. The CDR3 coding sequence is TGTGCCAGCAGTTTGGGTGAACGGCCCCAGCATTTT. Translation gives CASSLGERPQHF. Variable domain in full (rest from reference TRBV28 and TRBJ1-5): DVKVTQSSRYLVKRTGEKVFLECVQDMDHENMFWYRQDPGLGLRLIYFSYDVKMKEKGDIPEGYSVSREKKERFSLILESASTNQTSMYLCASSLGERPQHFGDGTRLSIL.

Only a few counts were recorded for this clone. Compared with germline, one end of the junction differs, possibly owing to a read error. The chain is built from TRBV20-1 and TRBJ1-4; possible D gene TRBD1, 5 bases. CDR3 length: 11 residues. Germline V lookup: CDR1 DFQATT, CDR2 SNEGSKA (reference sequence). In DNA form, the CDR3 reads TGCAGTGCTAGGTGGGATGCAGGGAGGATTTTT. It codes for CSARWDAGRIF.

The V gene is TRBV28, the J gene TRBJ1-1; no clear D. The V end was cut by 5 bases, the J end by 1 base, with 14 bases between. This CDR3 spans 15 amino acids. Germline V CDR1 and CDR2: MDHEN, SYDVKM. The CDR3 DNA is TGTGCCAGCAGTCCATTCGGCCGGAGGAACACTGAAGCTTTCTTT. Translating gives CASSPFGRRNTEAFF.

This clone was detected a few times. DNA for the CDR3: TGCGCCAGCAGCCAATTAGAAAAACTGTTTTTT. It translates to CASSQLEKLFF. This sequence joins TRBV4-1 and TRBJ1-4; no clear D. Trimming left V 2 bases short and J 8 bases short, with 3 bases between. Germline loops: CDR1 MGHRA, CDR2 YSYEKL. The CDR3 sequence is 11 residues long.

This clone was seen more than once but under ten times. V usage is TRBV5-1 and J usage is TRBJ1-2; D not resolved. The germline V and J ends were trimmed by 2 bases and 4 bases, with 9 bases remaining between them. Germline CDR1 reads SGHRS; CDR2 reads YFSETQ. CDR3 length: 13 amino acids. CDR3 in amino acids: CASSFDPPYGYTF. DNA of the CDR3: TGCGCCAGCAGCTTCGATCCGCCCTATGGCTACACCTTC.

CDR3: CASSSNRDRTYNEQFF. For the CDR3, the DNA is TGTGCCAGCAGCTCTAACCGGGACAGAACCTACAATGAGCAGTTCTTC. The chain uses TRBV7-2 and TRBJ2-1, with TRBD1 identical over 7 bases. V lost 4 bases, J lost 2 bases, and 8 bases stayed unmatched. This CDR3 contains 16 residues. Germline V gives CDR1 SGHTA, CDR2 FQGNSA.